This is a list of T cell receptor beta chains from one sample in a study of T-cell memory formation after mild COVID-19. MiXCR was run by TCRdb on the 5' RACE reads, yielding one entry per CDR3 protein. Among fewer than 700,000 distinct CDR3 sequences, 15% to 20% were seen once, and the ten largest hold around 12%. Source material: PBMCs or a T cell subset sorted from them (not recorded which). The receptors originated from an adult woman who had mild COVID-19 (a few samples of this study predate the infection). Cell type and time point are not known. Both conserved end residues are part of each CDR3. D genes are given only for firm matches. Clone size is stated in some rows and not others, as once, few, many or a class when expanded.

len | d_gene | j_gene | v_gene | abundance | CDR3nt | CDR3aa
16 | TRBD2 | TRBJ2-7 | TRBV15 | NA | TGTGCCACCAGCACCACCCATGGGACTAACGTCTACGAGCAGTACTTC | CATSTTHGTNVYEQYF
13 | NA | TRBJ2-1 | TRBV7-9 | few | TGTGCCAGCAGCGGGACTTCCCACAATGAGCAGTTCTTC | CASSGTSHNEQFF
13 | TRBD2 | TRBJ2-3 | TRBV29-1 | NA | TGCAGCGTCCTCCTAGCGGTTCTAGATACGCAGTATTTT | CSVLLAVLDTQYF
13 | NA | TRBJ2-7 | TRBV4-1 | NA | TGCGCCAGCAGCCAAGCGGCAGGTAGCGAGCAGTACTTC | CASSQAAGSEQYF
16 | NA | TRBJ1-5 | TRBV24-1 | NA | TGTGCCACCAGTGATTCAGCGAGGGGCCCGCATCAGCCCCAGCATTTT | CATSDSARGPHQPQHF
13 | NA | TRBJ1-1 | TRBV20-1 | few | TGCAGTGCTGGAGGGGGATGGAGCACTGAAGCTTTCTTT | CSAGGGWSTEAFF
17 | NA | TRBJ2-7 | TRBV4-1 | NA | TGCGCCAGCAGCCAAGATATACTAGCCGGGGCCACCTACGAGCAGTACTTC | CASSQDILAGATYEQYF
11 | NA | TRBJ1-6 | TRBV20-1 | few | TGCAGTGCTAGGGACGTAGGGGCCCTCCACTTT | CSARDVGALHF
15 | NA | TRBJ2-7 | TRBV5-6 | NA | TGTGCCAGCACCCGGTGGGGGTGGCGCTCCTACGAGCAGTACTTC | CASTRWGWRSYEQYF
13 | NA | TRBJ1-1 | TRBV25-1 | NA | TGTGCCAGCAGTGCCCCCTTCGGGACAGAAGCTTTCTTT | CASSAPFGTEAFF
12 | NA | TRBJ2-7 | TRBV4-1 | NA | TGCGCCAGCAGCCAAACTGCCTACGAGCAGTACTTC | CASSQTAYEQYF
13 | NA | TRBJ1-3 | TRBV5-1 | few | TGCGCCAGCAGCTTGGAAGGTGGAAACACCATATATTTT | CASSLEGGNTIYF
13 | NA | TRBJ2-3 | TRBV7-2 | few | TGTGCCAGCAGCTCCCGCAGGGGAGATACGCAGTATTTT | CASSSRRGDTQYF
16 | NA | TRBJ1-2 | TRBV3-1 | NA | TGTGCCAGCAGCCATTCAGCAGGGCCCTTGAACTATGGCTACACCTTC | CASSHSAGPLNYGYTF
12 | TRBD2 | TRBJ2-3 | TRBV6-4 | NA | TGTGCCAGCAAGTCGTCTAGCGGTACGCAGTATTTT | CASKSSSGTQYF
16 | TRBD2 | TRBJ2-2 | TRBV7-2 | NA | TGTGCCAGCAGCATTATAGCGGGAGGGCGCACCGGGGAGCTGTTTTTT | CASSIIAGGRTGELFF
14 | NA | TRBJ2-2 | TRBV3-1 | few | TGTGCCAGCAGCCAAGGTTCGGGGTCCGGGGAGCTGTTTTTT | CASSQGSGSGELFF
15 | NA | TRBJ2-3 | TRBV20-1 | few | TGCAGTGCTAGAGATGGGACCAGGCGCACAGATACGCAGTATTTT | CSARDGTRRTDTQYF
18 | TRBD2 | TRBJ2-1 | TRBV12-3/TRBV12-4 | many | TGTGCCAGCAGTACGAGGACTAGCGGCCGAGTCGGTTACAATGAGCAGTTCTTC | CASSTRTSGRVGYNEQFF
19 | TRBD1 | TRBJ2-7 | TRBV6-5 | few | TGTGCCAGCAGTCTCGGCCCTGGGACAGGGGGCCGTAGGTCCTACGAGCAGTACTTC | CASSLGPGTGGRRSYEQYF
14 | TRBD1 | TRBJ1-4 | TRBV20-1 | few | TGCAGTGCTGTTCTCACAGGGGCTAATGAAAAACTGTTTTTT | CSAVLTGANEKLFF
15 | TRBD1 | TRBJ2-2 | TRBV25-1 | few | TGTGCCAGCAGTGCCGCAGGGGGCAAGACCGGGGAGCTGTTTTTT | CASSAAGGKTGELFF
14 | TRBD2 | TRBJ2-7 | TRBV5-1 | few | TGCGCCAGCAGCGCGGGGGGGGGGCCCCGAGAGCAGTACTTC | CASSAGGGPREQYF
17 | TRBD1 | TRBJ2-1 | TRBV18 | NA | TGTGCCAGCTCACCGGTGAGAGGGGGCGCCGGCTACAATGAGCAGTTCTTC | CASSPVRGGAGYNEQFF
18 | TRBD2 | TRBJ2-1 | TRBV7-2 | few | TGTGCCAGCAGCTTAGCCTCCCCTAGCGGGGCCTCCTACAATGAGCAGTTCTTC | CASSLASPSGASYNEQFF
15 | NA | TRBJ1-6 | TRBV5-1 | few | TGCGCCAGCAGCCTCACATCGTCCTATAATTCACCCCTCCACTTT | CASSLTSSYNSPLHF
16 | TRBD2 | TRBJ2-1 | TRBV7-2 | few | TGTGCCAGCAGCTCTCGTAGCGGGAGCAGGTACAATGAGCAGTTCTTC | CASSSRSGSRYNEQFF
15 | NA | TRBJ2-3 | TRBV24-1 | NA | TGTGCCACCAGTGCCCACCGGGGAAGCACAGATACGCAGTATTTT | CATSAHRGSTDTQYF
15 | NA | TRBJ1-2 | TRBV6-2/TRBV6-3 | few | TGTGCCAGCGGTCGTCGGCAGCTCTATAACTATGGCTACACCTTC | CASGRRQLYNYGYTF
17 | TRBD1 | TRBJ2-2 | TRBV4-3 | NA | TGCGCCAGCAGCCAAGCTACAGGGGGCGCGTACACCGGGGAGCTGTTTTTT | CASSQATGGAYTGELFF
16 | TRBD2 | TRBJ2-4 | TRBV6-5 | few | TGTGCCAGCCGGCCTAGCGGGGGAAGGGCCAAAAACATTCAGTACTTC | CASRPSGGRAKNIQYF
15 | NA | TRBJ2-3 | TRBV6-5 | NA | TGTGCCAGCAGTTACTCGAACAGAGGCGCCTACACGCAGTATTTT | CASSYSNRGAYTQYF
12 | NA | TRBJ2-7 | TRBV10-3 | few | TGTGCCATCAGTGAGGACCGAGACGAGCAGTACTTC | CAISEDRDEQYF
18 | TRBD1 | TRBJ2-5 | TRBV11-2 | few | TGTGCCAGCAGCCCCCATGGCCCGGGGCAGGGGGACCAAGAGACCCAGTACTTC | CASSPHGPGQGDQETQYF
12 | NA | TRBJ2-7 | TRBV25-1 | NA | TGTGCCAGCGCGGACAGAGTCTACGAGCAGTACTTC | CASADRVYEQYF